These 21 T cell receptor beta chains came from one sample sequenced in a study of identical twins. TCRdb re-called the 5' RACE reads with MiXCR, one entry per CDR3 protein. The table has hundreds of thousands of distinct CDR3 sequences, 21% seen once. These data were also filed under a second study, of T cells expressing NK-cell markers.

Specimen: PBMCs. Receptors were obtained from a woman under 30 in good health.

This clonotype was observed a few times. The V call is TRBV7-9, the J call TRBJ2-3; 8 bases agree with TRBD2. CDR3 length: 12 amino acids. Unmatched junction bases numbered 4, after V lost 8 bases and J lost 6 bases. Per the germline V gene, CDR1 is SEHNR and CDR2 is FQNEAQ (reference sequence). Here the CDR3 DNA reads TGTGCCAGCCGACGGGAGGGGGATACGCAGTATTTT. Translating gives CASRREGDTQYF.

The chain has TRBV9 and TRBJ1-4; the D gene is possibly TRBD1 (6 bases). The CDR3 has 15 amino acids. The germline V gene encodes CDR1 SGDLS and CDR2 YYNGEE. With 2 bases removed from V and 8 bases from J, the gap between germline ends came to 16 bases. The CDR3 nucleotides read TGTGCCAGCAGCGTCACAGGGATAGGGAGGGAAAAACTGTTTTTT. Its protein is CASSVTGIGREKLFF.

The chain is built from TRBV9 and TRBJ2-6, with TRBD1 identical over 7 bases. Germline loops: CDR1 SGDLS, CDR2 YYNGEE. The J segment lost 4 bases and the V segment lost 3 bases, leaving 4 bases of the junction unmatched. CDR3 size: 15 residues. CDR3 amino acids: CASSGGGFGANVLTF. DNA for the CDR3: TGTGCCAGCAGCGGAGGGGGCTTCGGGGCCAACGTCCTGACTTTC.

This clonotype was counted ten times or more. The chain uses TRBV3-1 and TRBJ1-2; D gene unclear. This CDR3 is 14 amino acids long. V was shortened by 5 bases and J by 4 bases, with 14 bases between the two germline ends. Germline V lookup: CDR1 LGHDT, CDR2 YNNKEL (reference sequence). The CDR3 DNA sequence: TGTGCCAGCAGCGCTACGGACTTGAGCTATGGCTACACCTTC. Translation: CASSATDLSYGYTF.

This clonotype was picked up a small number of times. The chain is built from TRBV20-1 and TRBJ1-6, with TRBD1 identical over 10 bases. The CDR3 runs 15 residues. The V and J ends lost 5 bases and 7 bases, in that order; junction bases with no gene match: 8. Per germline, CDR1 DFQATT and CDR2 SNEGSKA (reference sequence). This chain's CDR3 is CSAPGPGQGNSPLHF. CDR3 DNA: TGCAGTGCTCCAGGCCCGGGACAGGGGAATTCACCCCTCCACTTT.

This clonotype has ten or more counts. This chain connects TRBV11-2 to TRBJ2-7; D unclear. V gave up 3 bases and J gave up 2 bases, with 14 bases separating them. Germline V gives CDR1 SGHAT, CDR2 FQNNGV. The CDR3 runs to 15 residues. Written as DNA, the CDR3 is TGTGCCAGCAGCTTCTCTCTTGGGGTTCCCTACGAGCAGTACTTC. This encodes CASSFSLGVPYEQYF.

J is TRBJ2-2 and V is TRBV5-1; D gene unclear. Germline loops: CDR1 SGHRS, CDR2 YFSETQ. Trimming left V 3 bases short and J 5 bases short, with 11 bases between. This CDR3 region has 14 residues. CDR3 nucleotides: TGCGCCAGCAGCTCCATCGTGGGTACCGGGGAGCTGTTTTTT. Its translation is CASSSIVGTGELFF. Filled out from reference TRBV5-1 and TRBJ2-2, the complete variable domain reads KAGVTQTPRYLIKTRGQQVTLSCSPISGHRSVSWYQQTPGQGLQFLFEYFSETQRNKGNFPGRFSGRQFSNSRSEMNVSTLELGDSALYLCASSSIVGTGELFFGEGSRLTVL.

The chain couples TRBV5-1 to TRBJ2-1; a weak D match, TRBD1 (6 bases). The V end was cut by 4 bases, the J end by 0 bases, with 11 bases between. CDR1 and CDR2 (germline): SGHRS, YFSETQ. There are 15 residues in the CDR3. CDR3 loop: CASSPSQGSYNEQFF. As DNA, the CDR3 is TGCGCCAGCAGCCCCTCACAGGGCTCCTACAATGAGCAGTTCTTC.

This clonotype was observed a handful of times. The rearrangement uses TRBV6-5 and TRBJ2-5, with unresolved D. Trimming took 4 bases from V and 2 from J, leaving 11 bases between them. The CDR3 totals 14 residues. Germline CDR1 and CDR2: MNHEY and SVGAGI. Here the CDR3 reads CASSSWTHQETQYF. CDR3 nucleotides: TGTGCCAGCAGTTCTTGGACCCATCAAGAGACCCAGTACTTC.

The chain is built from TRBV20-1 and TRBJ2-7; possibly TRBD2 for D (5 bases). This CDR3 has 14 residues. CDR1 is DFQATT, CDR2 SNEGSKA, per germline (reference sequence). Trimming removed 6 bases from V and 2 bases from J, with 17 bases in between. The chain's CDR3 is CSALRGPATYEQYF. CDR3 nucleotides: TGCAGTGCGCTACGCGGGCCAGCAACCTACGAGCAGTACTTC.

The chain links TRBV29-1 to TRBJ1-2; maybe TRBD1 (5 bases). The V and J ends lost 4 bases and 5 bases respectively, with 11 bases between them. CDR1 is SQVTM and CDR2 is ANQGSEA in the germline V gene. The CDR3 runs 12 residues. CDR3 sequence: CSVARDGYGYTF. In nucleotides, the CDR3 is TGCAGCGTTGCACGGGACGGATATGGCTACACCTTC.

Only one count was recorded for this clonotype. The genes are TRBV20-1 and TRBJ2-3; the D call may be TRBD1 or TRBD2 (6 bases each). The ends were cut back, 0 bases at V and 9 bases at J, with 19 bases in the middle. This CDR3 contains 15 residues. Germline V CDR1 and CDR2: DFQATT, SNEGSKA (reference sequence). CDR3 sequence reads: CSARDRGGPIGTQYF. For the CDR3, the DNA is TGCAGTGCTAGAGATCGAGGGGGGCCTATAGGCACGCAGTATTTT.

V usage is TRBV7-9 and J usage is TRBJ2-7, with 9 bases identical to TRBD2. Germline values: CDR1 SEHNR, CDR2 FQNEAQ (reference sequence). This CDR3 comprises 15 residues. Trimming cost V 4 bases and J 3 bases; bases outside gene matches: 7. CDR3 residues: CASSSRLTSGYEQYF. The DNA for the CDR3 is TGTGCCAGCAGCTCCCGATTGACTAGCGGCTACGAGCAGTACTTC.

The rearrangement links TRBV6-1 to TRBJ2-1; D may be TRBD1 (7 bases). Germline CDR1 reads MNHNS; CDR2 reads SASEGT. Deletions cut 6 bases from V and 6 bases from J, with 12 bases between. The CDR3 totals 13 residues. As DNA, the CDR3 is TGTGCCAGCAGCGCGCAGGGGGGCAATGAGCAGTTCTTC. Amino acids: CASSAQGGNEQFF.

The gene calls are TRBV6-1 and TRBJ2-5; D ambiguous. V lost 6 bases and J lost 1, with 12 bases in between. The length of the CDR3 is 14 residues. Germline V lookup: CDR1 MNHNS, CDR2 SASEGT. CDR3 nucleotide sequence: TGTGCCAGCAGAACCGACAAAATCCAAGAGACCCAGTACTTC. It codes for CASRTDKIQETQYF.

In this sample, this clonotype turned up a few times. V and J are TRBV11-2 and TRBJ2-1; D uncertain. Germline CDR1 and CDR2: SGHAT and FQNNGV. The V end lost 5 bases, the J end lost 8 bases, and 25 bases lay between the germline ends. The CDR3 is 17 amino acids. The CDR3 sequence is CASSPRLGSLVRDEQFF. DNA of the CDR3: TGTGCCAGCAGCCCAAGGTTAGGCTCCCTGGTTCGGGATGAGCAGTTCTTC.

This chain links TRBV7-9 with TRBJ2-3; D not resolved. The CDR3 has 16 residues. V gave up 5 bases and J gave up 3 bases, with 18 bases separating them. Germline assignment: CDR1 SEHNR and CDR2 FQNEAQ (reference sequence). The CDR3 loop reads CASSPPLSVGTDTQYF. CDR3 DNA: TGTGCCAGCAGCCCACCTCTCTCTGTTGGGACAGATACGCAGTATTTT.

This clonotype has more than one count but fewer than ten. The chain uses TRBV7-9 and TRBJ2-1; the D gene is possibly TRBD1 (8 bases). Germline V gene data show CDR1 as SEHNR and CDR2 as FQNEAQ (reference sequence). There are 15 residues in the CDR3. V gave up 5 bases and J gave up 9 bases, with 20 bases separating them. The CDR3 DNA sequence: TGTGCCAGCAGCCCCAAGGACAGGGAGGGAGGTGAGCAGTTCTTC. As protein: CASSPKDREGGEQFF.

Only a few counts were recorded for this clonotype. The chain couples TRBV20-1 to TRBJ2-7; TRBD1 agrees at 7 bases. Per germline, CDR1 DFQATT and CDR2 SNEGSKA (reference sequence). The V and J ends lost 3 bases and 3 bases, in that order; junction bases with no gene match: 8. CDR3 length: 14 residues. The CDR3 reads CSASGAGGNYEQYF. The CDR3 bases are TGCAGTGCTAGTGGAGCAGGGGGTAACTACGAGCAGTACTTC.

The J gene is TRBJ2-4, the V gene TRBV4-3; perhaps TRBD2 as D (5 bases). Per germline, CDR1 LGHNA and CDR2 YSLEER. Trimming stripped 4 bases from V and 7 bases from J, with 14 bases between. This CDR3 contains 14 residues. The CDR3 bases are TGCGCCAGCAGCCTCGCGGCTAGCCCCAACATTCAGTACTTC. Translated: CASSLAASPNIQYF.

This rearrangement joins TRBV20-1 to TRBJ1-1; possible D gene TRBD1, 5 bases. In germline, CDR1 is DFQATT, CDR2 SNEGSKA (reference sequence). V was shortened by 0 bases and J by 0 bases, with 8 bases between the two germline ends. The CDR3 covers 14 residues. The CDR3 loop reads CSARDRGMNTEAFF. Here the CDR3 DNA reads TGCAGTGCTAGAGATCGGGGCATGAACACTGAAGCTTTCTTT.